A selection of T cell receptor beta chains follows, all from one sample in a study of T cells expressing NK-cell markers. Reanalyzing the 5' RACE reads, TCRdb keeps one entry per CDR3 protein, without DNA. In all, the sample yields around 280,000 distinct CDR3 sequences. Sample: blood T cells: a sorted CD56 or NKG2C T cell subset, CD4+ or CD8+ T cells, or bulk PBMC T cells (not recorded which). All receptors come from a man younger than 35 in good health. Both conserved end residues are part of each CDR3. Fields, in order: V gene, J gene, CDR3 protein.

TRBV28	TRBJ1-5	CASSTGQGHSNQPQHF
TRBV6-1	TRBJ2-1	CASSEPGQGTYEQFF
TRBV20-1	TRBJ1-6	CSARRQRVDNSPLHF
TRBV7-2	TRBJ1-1	CASSLDPGSEAFF
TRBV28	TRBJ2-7	CASSPGASGRYEQYF
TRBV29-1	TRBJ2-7	CSVAGGALYEQYF
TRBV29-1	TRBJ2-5	CSAGLAGGPETQYF
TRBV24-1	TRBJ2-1	CATSDPVAFHNEQFF
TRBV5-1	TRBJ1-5	CASSPGQGHSNNQPQHF
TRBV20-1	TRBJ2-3	CSAPPPGPNTQYF
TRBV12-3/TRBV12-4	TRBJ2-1	CASSFVWGLAGSLSYNEQFF
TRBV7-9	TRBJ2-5	CASSSPSSEETQYF
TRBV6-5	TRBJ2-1	CASSYSSGRQYNEQFF
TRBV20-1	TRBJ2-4	CSVQTGLAKNIQYF
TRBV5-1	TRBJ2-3	CASSIWGDTQYF
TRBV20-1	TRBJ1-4	CSGWSSNEKLFF
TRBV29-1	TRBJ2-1	CSVDPPGHNEQFF
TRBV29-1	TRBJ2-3	CSTQGGTDTQYF
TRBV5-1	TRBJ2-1	CASRQNNEQFF
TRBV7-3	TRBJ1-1	CASSSSPGRAFF
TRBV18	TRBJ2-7	CASSRAGRQSSYEQYF
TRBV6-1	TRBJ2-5	CASSVSGGPSGRGWETQYF
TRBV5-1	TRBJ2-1	CASSLLRLGANEQFF
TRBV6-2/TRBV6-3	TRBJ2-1	CASSYHLAGSSYNEQFF
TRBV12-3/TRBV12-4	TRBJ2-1	CASSPPDRVRQFF
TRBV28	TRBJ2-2	CASSLGGQPGTGELFF
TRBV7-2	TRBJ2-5	CASSKRQPQETQYF
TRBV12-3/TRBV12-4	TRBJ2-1	CASRKGLAGGQDNEQFF
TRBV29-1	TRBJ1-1	CSVEPGGDTEAFF
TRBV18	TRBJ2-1	CASSPLGLGQLTYNEQFF
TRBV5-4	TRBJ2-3	CASSYGPGTDTQYF
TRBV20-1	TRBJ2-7	CSASPGLGAHEQYF
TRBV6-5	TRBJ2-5	CASSYSSGKDKTQYF
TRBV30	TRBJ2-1	CAWEDRYNEQFF
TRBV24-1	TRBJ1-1	CATSDYRDSEAFF
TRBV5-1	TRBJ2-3	CASSVAIGTDTQYF
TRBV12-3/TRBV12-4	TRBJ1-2	CASGTRTGTYGYTF
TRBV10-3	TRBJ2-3	CAIRRQGSSTDTQYF
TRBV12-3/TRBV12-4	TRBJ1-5	CASRIRGPDQPQHF
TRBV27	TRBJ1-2	CASSWKQGGYGYTF
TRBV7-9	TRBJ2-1	CASSLGLVRWNEQFF
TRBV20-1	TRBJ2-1	CSASETRREQFF
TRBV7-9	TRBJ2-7	CASSSRYREGEQYF
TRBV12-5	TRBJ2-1	CASGLGNSGGQQFF
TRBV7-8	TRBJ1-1	CASSLASQGLGSTEAFF
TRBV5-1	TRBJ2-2	CASGGLAGNTGELFF
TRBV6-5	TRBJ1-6	CASSYSRTGGPPLHF
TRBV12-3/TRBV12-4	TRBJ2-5	CASSGLAGVISETQYF
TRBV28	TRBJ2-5	CASRSGGLQETQYF
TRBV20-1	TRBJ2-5	CSAKPTSGRFETQYF
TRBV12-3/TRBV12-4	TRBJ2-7	CASSLALGGGSSYEQYF
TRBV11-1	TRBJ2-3	CASSTGLARTTDTQYF
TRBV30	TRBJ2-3	CAWSSGPTDTQYF
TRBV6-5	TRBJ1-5	CASSTREQPQHF